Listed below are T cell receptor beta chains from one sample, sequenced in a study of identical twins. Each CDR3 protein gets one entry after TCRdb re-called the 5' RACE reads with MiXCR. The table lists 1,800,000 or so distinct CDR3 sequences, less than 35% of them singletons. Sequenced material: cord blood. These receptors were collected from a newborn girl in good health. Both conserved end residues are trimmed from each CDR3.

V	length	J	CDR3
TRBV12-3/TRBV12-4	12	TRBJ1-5	ASSDTGGAQPQH
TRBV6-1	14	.	ASRVGDWGFSYEQY
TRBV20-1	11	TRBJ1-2	SAGEGVDYGCT
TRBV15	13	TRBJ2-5	ATSRDRPYQETQY
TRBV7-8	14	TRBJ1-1	ASSLIRAAGDTEAF
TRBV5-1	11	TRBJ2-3	ASSLSDLKTQY
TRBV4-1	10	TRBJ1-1	ASSRAQGHAF
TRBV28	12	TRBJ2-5	ASTGGGIFNEQY
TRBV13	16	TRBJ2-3	ASSLGGGSSGSTDTQY
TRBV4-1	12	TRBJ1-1	ASRKRAGGRDAF
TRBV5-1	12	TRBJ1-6	ASRGTGNRSPLH
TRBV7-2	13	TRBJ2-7	ASSTSSGNIHEQY
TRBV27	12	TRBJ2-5	ASSLIPSKETQY
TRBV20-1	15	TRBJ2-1	SARKNGLALTYNEQF
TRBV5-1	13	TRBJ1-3	ASSLADSSGNTIY
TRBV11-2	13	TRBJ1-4	ASSLVPRAIEKLF
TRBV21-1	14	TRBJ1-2	ASSKAVEGRNYGYT
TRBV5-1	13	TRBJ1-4	ASSKNRGFNEKLF
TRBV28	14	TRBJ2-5	ASSLRDRGRVQTQY
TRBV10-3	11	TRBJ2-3	AIGGRGADTQY
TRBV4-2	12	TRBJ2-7	ASSQEWYGNEQY
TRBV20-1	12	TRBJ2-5	SAISGEPQETQY
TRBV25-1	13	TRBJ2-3	ASSGLAARTDTQY
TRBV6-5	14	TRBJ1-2	ASRKELDRAGYGYT
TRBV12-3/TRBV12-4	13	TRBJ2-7	ASTLALGSSYEQY
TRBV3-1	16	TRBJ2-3	ASSQDPRGTLSTDTQY
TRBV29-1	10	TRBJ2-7	SVITGGYEQY
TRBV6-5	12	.	ASGSATSVDEQY
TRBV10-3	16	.	AISSGTSGRPSGHEQY
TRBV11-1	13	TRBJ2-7	ASSSLSRGPYEQY
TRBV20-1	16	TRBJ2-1	SARDPLAGGSIHNEQF
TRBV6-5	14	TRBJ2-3	ASSRTSGSWTDTQY
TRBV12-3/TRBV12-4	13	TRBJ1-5	ASSQSTYSNQPQH
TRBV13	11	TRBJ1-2	ASSLGEDLGYT
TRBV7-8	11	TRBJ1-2	ASSLFRAYGYT
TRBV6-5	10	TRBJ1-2	ASFTGGYGYT
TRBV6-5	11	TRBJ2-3	ACRRLDPDTQY